This TCR beta chain originates from a study of human T cells and chemical hapten exposure. This CDR3 has 14 amino acids. The ends were cut back, 7 bases at V and 2 bases at J, with 14 bases in the middle. CDR1 is MDHEN, CDR2 SYDVKM, per germline. There are a few counts of this clonotype. Described time point: patch test 2, 6 weeks after DPC sensitization. Treatment noted: therapeutic diphenylcyclopropenone sensitization with weekly scalp DPC. TCRdb used MiXCR to reprocess the RACE reads, holding one entry per CDR3 protein. The sample has roughly 140,000 distinct CDR3 sequences, 12% seen once. The sequence was collected from a woman aged 45-59 years with alopecia areata. Some clones in this sample may be carry-over from other donors' samples. The sequenced sample was whole blood, obtained in connection with sensitization to the hapten diphenylcyclopropenone (DPC). The chain employs TRBV28 and TRBJ1-2; a possible D gene is TRBD1 (5 bases). Here the CDR3 DNA reads TGTGCCAGCAAACTACACAGGCAAAACTATGGCTACACCTTC. It specifies CASKLHRQNYGYTF.